The next 7 T cell receptor beta chains were all read from a single sample in a study of shared clonotypes between healthy human individuals (dated by TCRdb to about 2020). To prepare the library, the immunoSEQ multiplex PCR assay was applied. TCRdb took over this immuneACCESS table, retaining in-frame rearrangements with V and J assigned. Such tables are incomplete; in checked studies, under half of the missing clones stem from an unresolved V gene, and the remainder is unexplained. This sample is represented by over 1.4 million clones; around 97% of them were singletons. The ten most abundant clones make up over 1% of the sample. The sequenced sample was naive CD4+ T cells sorted from blood. The cell subset or site label here, explained by the study, means: CD45RA+ positively selected. These receptors were obtained from a man younger than 40 in good health.

This rearrangement joins TRBV7-9 to TRBJ2-5, with no clear D. V was pared by 1 base and J by 5 bases, with 14 bases between. The CDR3 consists of 15 residues. Germline-derived CDR1 and CDR2 are SEHNR and FQNEAQ (reference sequence). This CDR3 is CASSLVESRRETQYF. The CDR3, as DNA: TGTGCCAGCAGCTTAGTAGAGTCCCGCCGGGAGACCCAGTACTTC. The entire variable domain, with the rest obtained from reference TRBV7-9 and TRBJ2-5, is as follows: DTGVSQNPRHKITKRGQNVTFRCDPISEHNRLYWYRQTLGQGPEFLTYFQNEAQLEKSRLLSDRFSAERPKGSFSTLEIQRTEQGDSAMYLCASSLVESRRETQYFGPGTRLLVL.

This CDR3 is CASSMRLGTSSYEQYF. The CDR3 DNA reads TGTGCCAGTAGTATGAGGTTAGGGACTAGTTCCTACGAGCAGTACTTC. The chain carries TRBV19 and TRBJ2-7; 8 bases match TRBD2. J lost 1 base, V lost 3 bases, and 8 bases had no gene match. The CDR3 has 16 amino acids. CDR1 and CDR2 (germline): LNHDA, SQIVND (reference sequence).

The J gene is TRBJ2-7, the V gene TRBV30; weak D call: TRBD2 (6 bases). Trimming took off 2 bases at V and 6 bases at J, with 14 bases between the two ends. The CDR3 runs to 13 residues. Germline CDR1 is GTSNPN and CDR2 is SVGIG (reference sequence). The CDR3 spells CAWSSRESSEQYF. In DNA, the CDR3 is TGTGCCTGGAGTTCCCGGGAGAGCAGCGAGCAGTACTTC.

The gene calls are TRBV10-2 and TRBJ2-3; D not resolved. Trimming left V 3 bases short and J 0 bases short, with 13 bases between. CDR1 is WSHSY, CDR2 SAAADI, per germline. The CDR3 covers 16 residues. CDR3 in DNA: TGCGCCAGCAGTGATAGTTGGGTTCTGAGCACAGATACGCAGTATTTT. Translation: CASSDSWVLSTDTQYF.

This sequence joins TRBV7-2 and TRBJ2-3; 9 nucleotides agree with TRBD2. This CDR3 has 16 amino acids. V was pared by 6 bases and J by 5 bases, with 12 bases of the junction left unmatched. Looked up from germline, CDR1 is SGHTA and CDR2 is FQGNSA. The CDR3 reads CASRQSWTSVGDTQYF. The CDR3 DNA is TGTGCCAGCAGACAATCCTGGACTAGCGTGGGAGATACGCAGTATTTT. The whole variable domain, remainder taken from reference TRBV7-2 and TRBJ2-3, is GAGVSQSPSNKVTEKGKDVELRCDPISGHTALYWYRQSLGQGLEFLIYFQGNSAPDKSGLPSDRFSAERTGGSVSTLTIQRTQQEDSAVYLCASRQSWTSVGDTQYFGPGTRLTVL.

Written as DNA, the CDR3 is TGCGCCAGCAGCGGTAGCTATTTCACAGATACGCAGTATTTT. Translation: CASSGSYFTDTQYF. The V and J genes are TRBV5-1 and TRBJ2-3, with D unclear. The CDR3 sequence is 14 residues long. The V and J ends lost 4 bases and 2 bases respectively, with 11 bases between them. The germline V gene encodes CDR1 SGHRS and CDR2 YFSETQ.

The gene calls are TRBV6-1 and TRBJ1-4; 10 bases are shared with TRBD1. The germline CDR1 and CDR2 sequences are MNHNS and SASEGT. The trim removed 4 bases at V and 4 bases at J, leaving 6 bases unmatched. The CDR3 runs 16 residues. CDR3 amino acids: CASSGGTGVYNEKLFF. DNA for the CDR3: TGTGCCAGCAGTGGTGGGACAGGGGTCTATAATGAAAAACTGTTTTTT.